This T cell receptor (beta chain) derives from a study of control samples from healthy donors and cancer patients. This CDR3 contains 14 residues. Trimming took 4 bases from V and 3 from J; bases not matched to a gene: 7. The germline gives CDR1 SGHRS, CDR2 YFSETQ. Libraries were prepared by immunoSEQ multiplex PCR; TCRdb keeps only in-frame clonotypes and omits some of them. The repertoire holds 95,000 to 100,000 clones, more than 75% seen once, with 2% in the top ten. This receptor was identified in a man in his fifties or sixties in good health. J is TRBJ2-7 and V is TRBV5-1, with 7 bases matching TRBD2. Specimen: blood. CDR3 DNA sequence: TGCGCCAGCAGCGTCGGACTAGGGAACTACGAGCAGTACTTC. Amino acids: CASSVGLGNYEQYF.